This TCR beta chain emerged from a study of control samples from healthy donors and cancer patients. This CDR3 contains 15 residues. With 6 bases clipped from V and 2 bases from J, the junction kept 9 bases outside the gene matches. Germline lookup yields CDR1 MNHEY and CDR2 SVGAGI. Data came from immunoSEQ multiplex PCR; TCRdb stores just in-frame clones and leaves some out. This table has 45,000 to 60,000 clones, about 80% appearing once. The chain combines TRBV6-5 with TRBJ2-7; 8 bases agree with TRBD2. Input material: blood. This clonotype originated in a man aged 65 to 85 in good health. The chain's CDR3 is CASRMLAGPAYEQYF. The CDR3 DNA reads TGTGCCAGCAGGATGTTAGCGGGGCCCGCCTACGAGCAGTACTTC.